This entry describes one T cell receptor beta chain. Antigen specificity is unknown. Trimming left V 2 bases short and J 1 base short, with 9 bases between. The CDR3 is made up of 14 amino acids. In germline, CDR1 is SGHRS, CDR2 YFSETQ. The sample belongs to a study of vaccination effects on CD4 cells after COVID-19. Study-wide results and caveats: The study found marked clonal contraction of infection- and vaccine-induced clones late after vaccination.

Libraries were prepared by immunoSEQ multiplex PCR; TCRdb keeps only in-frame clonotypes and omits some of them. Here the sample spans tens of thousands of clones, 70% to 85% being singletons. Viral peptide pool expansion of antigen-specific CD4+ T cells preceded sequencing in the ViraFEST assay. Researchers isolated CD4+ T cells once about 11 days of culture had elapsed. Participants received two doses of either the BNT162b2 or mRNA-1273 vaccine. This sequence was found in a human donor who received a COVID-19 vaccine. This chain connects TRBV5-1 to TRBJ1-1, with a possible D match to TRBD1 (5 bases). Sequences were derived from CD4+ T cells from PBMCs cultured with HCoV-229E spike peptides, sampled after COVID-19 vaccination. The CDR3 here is CASSFRGGNTEAFF. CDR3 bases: TGCGCCAGCAGCTTCCGGGGCGGGAACACTGAAGCTTTCTTT.